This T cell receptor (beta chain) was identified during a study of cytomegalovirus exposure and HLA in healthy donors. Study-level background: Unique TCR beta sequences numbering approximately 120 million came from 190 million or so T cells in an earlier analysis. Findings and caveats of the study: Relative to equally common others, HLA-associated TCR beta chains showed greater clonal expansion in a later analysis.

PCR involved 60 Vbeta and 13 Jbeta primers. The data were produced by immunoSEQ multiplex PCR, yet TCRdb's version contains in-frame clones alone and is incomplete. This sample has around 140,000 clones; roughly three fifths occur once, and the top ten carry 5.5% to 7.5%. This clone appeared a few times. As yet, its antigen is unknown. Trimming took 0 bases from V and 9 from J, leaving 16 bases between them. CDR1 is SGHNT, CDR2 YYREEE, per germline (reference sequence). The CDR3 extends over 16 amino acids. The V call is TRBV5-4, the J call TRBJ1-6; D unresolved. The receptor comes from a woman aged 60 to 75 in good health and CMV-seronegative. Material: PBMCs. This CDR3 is CASSLEASRPGSPLHF. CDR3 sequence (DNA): TGTGCCAGCAGCTTGGAGGCCAGCCGACCAGGTTCACCCCTCCACTTT. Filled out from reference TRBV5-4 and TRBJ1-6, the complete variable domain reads ETGVTQSPTHLIKTRGQQVTLRCSSQSGHNTVSWYQQALGQGPQFIFQYYREEENGRGNFPPRFSGLQFPNYSSELNVNALELDDSALYLCASSLEASRPGSPLHFGNGTRLTVT.